Presented here are 32 T cell receptor beta chains from one specimen sequenced in a study of CD8+ T cells in alopecia areata. Extraction of RNA preceded its reverse transcription into cDNA, which served as the sequencing template. Some clones are missing from TCRdb's copy, which holds only in-frame ones; the method was immunoSEQ multiplex PCR. The sample holds some 240,000 clones, approximately 52% seen once. The sample here was CD4+ T cells sorted from blood, taken at week 0. The origin of the receptors is a human donor with alopecia areata.

By frequency in the sample, this clone is medium-sized. Here the CDR3 reads CASSGTGQGNAKNIQYF. CDR3 nucleotides: TGCGCCAGCAGCGGGACGGGACAGGGGAATGCCAAAAACATTCAGTACTTC. V is TRBV5-1 and J is TRBJ2-4, with TRBD1 matching 10 bases. From germline, CDR1 is SGHRS and CDR2 YFSETQ. This CDR3 has 17 amino acids. The V gene end was trimmed by 4 bases and the J gene end by 1 base; junction bases not matched to a gene: 8.

This clone was observed a few times. V gene TRBV7-4 combines with J gene TRBJ2-4, with 10 bases matching TRBD2. The ends lost 5 bases at V and 1 base at J; junction bases unmatched: 17. The CDR3 spans 20 residues. From germline, CDR1 is SGHVT and CDR2 SQSDAQ. Here the CDR3 DNA reads TGTGCCAGCAGCCCCGGTGCTAGCGGGAGTTTGATAAGGGCCAAAAACATTCAGTACTTC. It is translated as CASSPGASGSLIRAKNIQYF.

The V and J genes are TRBV30 and TRBJ1-2, with 7 positions matching TRBD1. J was trimmed by 3 bases and V by 0 bases; bases with no gene match: 7. The CDR3 extends over 15 amino acids. Germline values: CDR1 GTSNPN, CDR2 SVGIG (reference sequence). The CDR3 protein is CAWSVWGQPDYGYTF. The CDR3 DNA follows: TGTGCCTGGAGTGTATGGGGACAGCCCGACTATGGCTACACCTTC. Supplemented by reference TRBV30 and TRBJ1-2, the full variable domain reads SQTIHQWPATLVQPVGSPLSLECTVEGTSNPNLYWYRQAAGRGLQLLFYSVGIGQISSEVPQNLSASRPQDRQFILSSKKLLLSDSGFYLCAWSVWGQPDYGYTFGSGTRLTVV.

The rearrangement links TRBV7-3 to TRBJ2-6, with D unclear. Germline V gene lookup returns CDR1 SGHTA and CDR2 FQGTGA. V was shortened by 2 bases and J by 0 bases, with 14 bases between the two germline ends. The length of the CDR3 is 18 residues. The CDR3 spells CASSLGSWLGSGANVLTF. The CDR3 nucleotides read TGTGCCAGCAGCTTAGGTTCCTGGTTAGGCTCTGGGGCCAACGTCCTGACTTTC.

The genes are TRBV30 and TRBJ2-7, with 11 bases aligning to TRBD2. The trim removed 4 bases at V and 3 bases at J, leaving 8 bases unmatched. The germline V gene has CDR1 GTSNPN and CDR2 SVGIG (reference sequence). The CDR3 totals 15 residues. The CDR3 nucleotides are TGTGCCTGGACTGGGACTAGCGGTCTGGGCTACGAGCAGTACTTC. The encoded protein is CAWTGTSGLGYEQYF.

The chain employs TRBV4-1 and TRBJ2-3; no clear D. Per germline, CDR1 MGHRA and CDR2 YSYEKL. The CDR3 extends over 17 amino acids. The V and J ends lost 0 bases and 0 bases respectively, with 13 bases between them. The chain's CDR3 is CASSQEASTSSTDTQYF. In DNA, the CDR3 is TGCGCCAGCAGCCAAGAGGCAAGTACGTCTAGCACAGATACGCAGTATTTT.

V gene TRBV27 combines with J gene TRBJ2-1, with 8 bases lining up with TRBD2. Looked up from germline, CDR1 is MNHEY and CDR2 is SMNVEV (reference sequence). This CDR3 has 17 amino acids. The V gene end was trimmed by 4 bases and the J gene end by 5 bases; junction bases not matched to a gene: 13. As DNA, the CDR3 is TGTGCCAGCAGTTCCCCAGGGAGGAGCGGGAGTAACAATGAGCAGTTCTTC. Translated, it gives CASSSPGRSGSNNEQFF.

V and J are TRBV29-1 and TRBJ2-1, with a tentative D call TRBD1 (5 bases). V shed 0 bases and J shed 6 bases, with 6 bases lying between them. CDR1 SQVTM and CDR2 ANQGSEA come from the germline V gene. This CDR3 spans 12 amino acids. The CDR3 spells CSVEDRVNEQFF. The CDR3 nucleotides are TGCAGCGTTGAAGACAGGGTCAATGAGCAGTTCTTC.

In its sample, this clone was seen once. The V gene is TRBV6-1, the J gene TRBJ1-6; TRBD1 is a possible D gene (6 bases). With 6 bases removed from V and 5 bases from J, the gap between germline ends came to 11 bases. Germline CDR1 is MNHNS and CDR2 is SASEGT. The CDR3 loop spans 14 amino acids. The chain's CDR3 is CASSRDTNNSPLHF. The CDR3, as DNA: TGTGCCAGCAGCCGGGACACCAATAATTCACCCCTCCACTTT.

This clone was counted between two and nine times. V usage is TRBV7-9 and J usage is TRBJ2-7; the match to TRBD2 covers 10 bases. This CDR3 is 15 amino acids long. J gave up 1 base and V 5 bases, and 5 bases lay outside the gene matches. Per the germline V gene, CDR1 is SEHNR and CDR2 is FQNEAQ (reference sequence). This CDR3 is CASSPWTSGSYEQYF. The CDR3 DNA is TGTGCCAGCAGCCCCTGGACTAGCGGTTCCTACGAGCAGTACTTC.

This clone was observed a handful of times. This chain connects TRBV29-1 to TRBJ1-2; 8 nucleotides line up with TRBD1. This CDR3 comprises 14 residues. Germline V gives CDR1 SQVTM, CDR2 ANQGSEA. The V and J ends lost 4 bases and 5 bases, in that order; junction bases with no gene match: 9. For the CDR3, the DNA is TGCAGCGTTGGGGACATGTGGACAGGGTATGGCTACACCTTC. Translated, it gives CSVGDMWTGYGYTF.

This chain links TRBV30 with TRBJ2-3; TRBD2 matches at 8 bases. This CDR3 is 15 amino acids long. The V gene end was trimmed by 0 bases and the J gene end by 3 bases; junction bases not matched to a gene: 5. CDR1 GTSNPN and CDR2 SVGIG come from the germline V gene (reference sequence). CDR3 in amino acids: CAWSVGLASTDTQYF. The DNA of the CDR3 is TGTGCCTGGAGTGTCGGACTAGCAAGTACAGATACGCAGTATTTT. Combining the CDR3 with reference TRBV30 and TRBJ2-3 gives the whole variable domain SQTIHQWPATLVQPVGSPLSLECTVEGTSNPNLYWYRQAAGRGLQLLFYSVGIGQISSEVPQNLSASRPQDRQFILSSKKLLLSDSGFYLCAWSVGLASTDTQYFGPGTRLTVL.

A single count supports this clone. This chain links TRBV10-3 with TRBJ1-1; D remains unclear. V lost 0 bases and J 1 base, leaving 9 bases between the germline ends. Germline CDR1 reads ENHRY; CDR2 reads SYGVKD. CDR3 length: 15 residues. This chain's CDR3 is CAISESPLRNTEAFF. CDR3 in DNA: TGTGCCATCAGTGAGTCGCCGTTGAGGAACACTGAAGCTTTCTTT.

The chain couples TRBV7-2 to TRBJ2-3; D perhaps matches TRBD1 (6 bases). Germline CDR1 and CDR2: SGHTA and FQGNSA. The CDR3 contains 15 residues. V shed 5 bases and J shed 10 bases, with 22 bases lying between them. CDR3 protein: CASSAGAHPWDAQYF. Here the CDR3 DNA reads TGTGCCAGCAGCGCAGGGGCGCACCCCTGGGATGCGCAGTATTTT.

This clone has a single count. The rearrangement joins TRBV18 to TRBJ2-4; TRBD1 aligns across 7 bases. V lost 2 bases and J lost 4; bases outside the gene matches: 8. Germline CDR1 reads KGHSH; CDR2 reads LQKENI. This CDR3 is 16 amino acids long. CDR3 DNA sequence: TGTGCCAGCTCACCAGACACTCCGGGACAGAAAAACATTCAGTACTTC. Amino acid sequence: CASSPDTPGQKNIQYF.

V and J are TRBV4-1 and TRBJ1-1; 7 bases agree with TRBD1. The V gene's germline CDR1 is MGHRA and CDR2 YSYEKL. The CDR3 has 15 residues. Trimming at V came to 1 base and at J to 4 bases, leaving 6 bases not matched to a gene. CDR3 amino acids: CASSQVLNRGTEAFF. The CDR3, as DNA: TGCGCCAGCAGCCAAGTTCTGAACAGGGGCACTGAAGCTTTCTTT.

This clone appeared once. Other nucleotide sequences in the sample specify the same CDR3. The chain is built from TRBV5-1 and TRBJ2-3; D gene ambiguous. The CDR3 runs to 11 residues. The germline V and J ends were trimmed by 5 bases and 2 bases, with 3 bases remaining between them. Germline V gives CDR1 SGHRS, CDR2 YFSETQ. CDR3 bases: TGCGCCAGCAGTCTCACAGATACGCAGTATTTT. Translating it yields CASSLTDTQYF.

This clone was seen a handful of times. V and J are TRBV6-4 and TRBJ2-2; perhaps TRBD2 as D (6 bases). V gave up 1 base and J gave up 6 bases, with 15 bases separating them. This CDR3 contains 16 residues. CDR1 MRHNA and CDR2 SNTAGT come from the germline V gene. The CDR3 loop reads CASSDFSGQSPGELFF. The CDR3, as DNA: TGTGCCAGCAGTGACTTCAGCGGGCAATCCCCCGGGGAGCTGTTTTTT.

The J gene is TRBJ1-4, the V gene TRBV29-1; 9 bases line up with TRBD1. J gave up 1 base and V 5 bases, and 2 bases lay outside the gene matches. Germline CDR1 reads SQVTM; CDR2 reads ANQGSEA. This CDR3 is built from 14 residues. In DNA form, the CDR3 reads TGCAGCGTTAAGACAGGGGGAACTAATGAAAAACTGTTTTTT. Protein sequence: CSVKTGGTNEKLFF.

Turning to this clone: At the DNA level, this CDR3 is encoded by other sequences in the same sample as well. This chain links TRBV29-1 with TRBJ2-7; TRBD1 aligns across 9 bases. V trimming: 6 bases; J trimming: 1 base; junction bases outside the gene matches: 7. This CDR3 has 14 residues. Germline assignment: CDR1 SQVTM and CDR2 ANQGSEA. CDR3 sequence (DNA): TGCAGCGTAGCCGGGACAGGGAGTTCCTACGAGCAGTACTTC. Translation: CSVAGTGSSYEQYF.

This clone has more than one count but fewer than ten. V usage is TRBV11-2 and J usage is TRBJ2-1; D not certain. This CDR3 region has 14 residues. Germline CDR1 reads SGHAT; CDR2 reads FQNNGV. The V gene lost 6 bases and the J gene lost 5 bases, with 14 bases spanning the gap. CDR3 coding DNA: TGTGCCAGCAGAAAGCGCGAATCCAACAATGAGCAGTTCTTC. Protein: CASRKRESNNEQFF.

The chain is built from TRBV19 and TRBJ2-6; 10 bases match TRBD1. CDR1 LNHDA and CDR2 SQIVND come from the germline V gene (reference sequence). The J segment lost 2 bases and the V segment lost 4 bases, leaving 5 bases of the junction unmatched. This CDR3 spans 17 amino acids. CDR3 protein: CASSRTGGRAGANVLTF. The CDR3 DNA is TGTGCCAGTAGTAGGACAGGGGGGCGAGCTGGGGCCAACGTCCTGACTTTC.

In this sample, this clone turned up a few times. V is TRBV27 and J is TRBJ2-1; TRBD2 aligns across 11 bases. The CDR3 spans 17 residues. The trim removed 4 bases at V and 4 bases at J, leaving 9 bases unmatched. The germline V gene encodes CDR1 MNHEY and CDR2 SMNVEV (reference sequence). The CDR3 reads CASSSTLAGGTYNEQFF. CDR3 DNA: TGTGCCAGCAGTTCCACCCTAGCGGGGGGCACATACAATGAGCAGTTCTTC.

This clone appeared many times. This chain joins TRBV9 and TRBJ1-2; 10 bases align to TRBD1. The germline V gene has CDR1 SGDLS and CDR2 YYNGEE. J gave up 3 bases and V 4 bases, and 6 bases lay outside the gene matches. This CDR3 is 15 amino acids long. The DNA for the CDR3 is TGTGCCAGCAGCTCCCGGGACAGGGGCTACTATGGCTACACCTTC. Translating it yields CASSSRDRGYYGYTF. The whole variable domain, remainder taken from reference TRBV9 and TRBJ1-2, is DSGVTQTPKHLITATGQRVTLRCSPRSGDLSVYWYQQSLDQGLQFLIQYYNGEERAKGNILERFSAQQFPDLHSELNLSSLELGDSALYFCASSSRDRGYYGYTFGSGTRLTVV.

V gene TRBV6-5 combines with J gene TRBJ1-2; tentative D call: TRBD1 (5 bases). CDR3 length equals 13 residues. V was pared by 9 bases and J by 3 bases, with 14 bases between. CDR1 is MNHEY, CDR2 SVGAGI, per germline. CDR3 in amino acids: CASRDFKDYGYTF. The CDR3 DNA reads as TGTGCCAGTCGGGACTTCAAGGACTATGGCTACACCTTC.

This sequence joins TRBV2 and TRBJ1-5; D might be TRBD1 (6 bases). The CDR3 has 14 amino acids. The germline V gene encodes CDR1 SNHLY and CDR2 FYNNEI. The germline V and J ends were trimmed by 7 bases and 6 bases, with 16 bases remaining between them. The CDR3, as DNA: TGTGCCAGCACCCCCGGGGGGCAGGTTCAGCCCCAGCATTTT. The encoded protein is CASTPGGQVQPQHF.

The CDR3 nucleotides read TGTGCCAGCAGTTACTTCGGAATAGTGAACACTGAAGCTTTCTTT. Protein product: CASSYFGIVNTEAFF. The chain has TRBV6-5 and TRBJ1-1; D unresolved. CDR3 length: 15 residues. Trimming stripped 1 base from V and 0 bases from J, with 9 bases between. CDR1 is MNHEY, CDR2 SVGAGI, per germline.

The chain couples TRBV6-5 to TRBJ1-1, with TRBD1 matching over 8 bases. CDR3 length equals 12 residues. The germline V gene has CDR1 MNHEY and CDR2 SVGAGI. Unmatched junction bases numbered 7, after V lost 5 bases and J lost 11 bases. DNA of the CDR3: TGTGCCAGCAGTCAGGGACAGGCACGGGCTTTCTTT. This gives the protein CASSQGQARAFF.

Regarding this clone: This same CDR3 is encoded by further DNA sequences in the sample. The chain is built from TRBV30 and TRBJ2-3; 7 bases align to TRBD2. The length of the CDR3 is 13 residues. Germline CDR1 is GTSNPN and CDR2 is SVGIG (reference sequence). V gave up 2 bases and J gave up 3 bases; unmatched junction bases: 2. The CDR3 is CAWSRGSTDTQYF. In nucleotides, the CDR3 is TGTGCCTGGAGTCGCGGGAGTACAGATACGCAGTATTTT.

This clone has a handful of counts. The genes are TRBV2 and TRBJ2-5, with 11 bases lining up with TRBD2. J gave up 0 bases and V 6 bases, and 3 bases lay outside the gene matches. The CDR3 runs 15 residues. Germline V lookup: CDR1 SNHLY, CDR2 FYNNEI. The DNA for the CDR3 is TGTGCCAGCAGGATGACTAGCGGGGACCAAGAGACCCAGTACTTC. This translates into CASRMTSGDQETQYF.

V is TRBV6-5 and J is TRBJ1-4, with D unresolved. The CDR3 covers 13 residues. The V end was cut by 2 bases, the J end by 4 bases, with 5 bases between. Germline assignment: CDR1 MNHEY and CDR2 SVGAGI. The CDR3 loop is CASSYIINEKLFF. In DNA form, the CDR3 reads TGTGCCAGCAGTTACATAATTAATGAAAAACTGTTTTTT.

The chain couples TRBV7-6 to TRBJ1-4, with no clear D. The length of the CDR3 is 12 residues. V lost 5 bases to trimming and J lost 11 bases, with 12 bases between them. Per germline, CDR1 SGHVS and CDR2 FNYEAQ. The DNA of the CDR3 is TGTGCCAGCAGCCCGGGAGCCCTTAAACTGTTTTTT. Translation: CASSPGALKLFF.